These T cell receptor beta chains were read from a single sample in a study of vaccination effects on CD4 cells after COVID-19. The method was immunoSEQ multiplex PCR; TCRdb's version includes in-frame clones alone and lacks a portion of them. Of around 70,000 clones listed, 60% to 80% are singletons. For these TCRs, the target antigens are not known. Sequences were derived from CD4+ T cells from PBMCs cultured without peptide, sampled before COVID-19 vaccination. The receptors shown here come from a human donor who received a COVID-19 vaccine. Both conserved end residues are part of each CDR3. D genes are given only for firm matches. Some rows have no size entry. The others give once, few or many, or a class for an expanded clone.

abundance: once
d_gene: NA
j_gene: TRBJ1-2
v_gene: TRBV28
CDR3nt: TGTGCCAGCGGGGTAAACTATGGCTACACCTTC
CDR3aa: CASGVNYGYTF

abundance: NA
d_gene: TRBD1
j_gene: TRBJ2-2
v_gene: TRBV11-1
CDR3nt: TGTGCCAGCAGCCGCGGACAGGGGAACACCGGGGAGCTGTTTTTT
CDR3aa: CASSRGQGNTGELFF

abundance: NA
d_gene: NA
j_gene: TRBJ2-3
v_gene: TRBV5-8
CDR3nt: TGTGCCAGCAGCTTAAGGCCTACCTCTCATACGCAGTATTTT
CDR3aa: CASSLRPTSHTQYF

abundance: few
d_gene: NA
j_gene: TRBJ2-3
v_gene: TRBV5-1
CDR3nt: TGCGCCAGCAGCCGAAGCCCATACAGGGGCACAGATACGCAGTATTTT
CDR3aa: CASSRSPYRGTDTQYF

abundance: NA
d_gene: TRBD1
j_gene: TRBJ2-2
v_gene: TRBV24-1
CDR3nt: TGTGCCACCAGTGATTGGGGGACAGGTGAGAACACCGGGGAGCTGTTTTTT
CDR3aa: CATSDWGTGENTGELFF

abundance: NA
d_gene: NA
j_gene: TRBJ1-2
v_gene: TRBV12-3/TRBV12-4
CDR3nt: TGTGCCAGCAGCCCAGAAACAGGGCTGGGCTACACCTTC
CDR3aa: CASSPETGLGYTF

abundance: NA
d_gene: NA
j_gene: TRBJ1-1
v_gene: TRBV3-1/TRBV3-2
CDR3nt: TGTGCCAGCAGCCAAGTCGTCAGGGACACTGAAGCTTTCTTT
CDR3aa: CASSQVVRDTEAFF

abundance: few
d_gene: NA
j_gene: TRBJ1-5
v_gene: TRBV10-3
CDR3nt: TGTGCCACCAAAGGATCAGGGTTGAGCAATCAGCCCCAGCATTTT
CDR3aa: CATKGSGLSNQPQHF

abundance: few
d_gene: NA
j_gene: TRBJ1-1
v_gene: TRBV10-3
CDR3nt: TGTGCCATCAGTGAGTCGTTGGGGCGAGGGACTGAAGCTTTCTTT
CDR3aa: CAISESLGRGTEAFF

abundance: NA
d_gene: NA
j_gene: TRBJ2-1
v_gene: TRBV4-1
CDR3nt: TGCGCCAGCAGCCAAGTATTCAGGGGTAATGAGCAGTTCTTC
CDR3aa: CASSQVFRGNEQFF

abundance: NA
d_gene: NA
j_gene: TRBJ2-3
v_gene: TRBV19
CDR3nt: TGTGCCAGTAGTATAATGTTTTCGACAGATACGCAGTATTTT
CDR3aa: CASSIMFSTDTQYF

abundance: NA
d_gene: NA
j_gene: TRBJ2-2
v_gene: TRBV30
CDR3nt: TGTGCCTGGAAGTCCTCCCCAAGCACCGGGGAGCTGTTTTTT
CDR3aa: CAWKSSPSTGELFF

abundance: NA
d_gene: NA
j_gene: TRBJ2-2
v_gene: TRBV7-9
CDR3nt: TGTGCCAGCAGCAGAGGGGTTGGGGAGCTGTTTTTT
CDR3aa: CASSRGVGELFF

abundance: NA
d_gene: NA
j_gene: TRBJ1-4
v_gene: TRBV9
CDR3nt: TGTGCCAGCAGCGTAGAGGGAAGTAATGAAAAACTGTTTTTT
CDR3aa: CASSVEGSNEKLFF

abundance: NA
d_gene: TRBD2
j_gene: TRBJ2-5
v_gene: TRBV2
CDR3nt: TGTGCCAGCAGGAGGACTAGCGGAGAGACCCAGTACTTC
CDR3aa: CASRRTSGETQYF

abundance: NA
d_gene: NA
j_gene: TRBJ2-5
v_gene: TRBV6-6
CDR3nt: TGTGCCAGCAGTTTTCGTTTGGAGACCCAGTACTTC
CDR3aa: CASSFRLETQYF

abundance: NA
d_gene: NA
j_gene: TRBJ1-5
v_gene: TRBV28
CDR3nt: TGTGCCAGCAGAGCGCTTTGGAACAGTCAGCCCCAGCATTTT
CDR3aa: CASRALWNSQPQHF

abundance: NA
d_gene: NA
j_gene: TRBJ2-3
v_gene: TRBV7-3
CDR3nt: TGTGCCAGCAGCCCCCGGGTCGGCGACTCAGATACGCAGTATTTT
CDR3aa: CASSPRVGDSDTQYF

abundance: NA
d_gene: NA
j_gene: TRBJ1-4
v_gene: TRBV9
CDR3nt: TGTGCCAGCAGCGTAGCTGGGAATGAAAAACTGTTTTTT
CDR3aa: CASSVAGNEKLFF

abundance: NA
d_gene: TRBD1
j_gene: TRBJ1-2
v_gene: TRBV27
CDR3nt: TGTGCCAGCGGTGACAGGGCTAACTATGGCTACACCTTC
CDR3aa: CASGDRANYGYTF

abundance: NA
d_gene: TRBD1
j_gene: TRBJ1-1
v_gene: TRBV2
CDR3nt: TGTGCCAGCACCGCGCCCTCAGGGACAGGGAAAATGAACACTGAAGCTTTCTTT
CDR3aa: CASTAPSGTGKMNTEAFF

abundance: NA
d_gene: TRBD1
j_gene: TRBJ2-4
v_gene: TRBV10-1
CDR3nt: TGCGCCAGCAGTGAGGCGACAGGGGGAAACATTCAGTACTTC
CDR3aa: CASSEATGGNIQYF

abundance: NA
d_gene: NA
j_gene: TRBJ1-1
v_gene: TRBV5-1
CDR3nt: TGCGCCAGCAGCTTGGTAACAGGGCTGAACACTGAAGCTTTCTTT
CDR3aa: CASSLVTGLNTEAFF

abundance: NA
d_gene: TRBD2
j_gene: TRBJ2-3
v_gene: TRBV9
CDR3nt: TGTGCCAGCAGCGCCCGGGGTACGGGGGGGGACACAGATACGCAGTATTTT
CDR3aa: CASSARGTGGDTDTQYF

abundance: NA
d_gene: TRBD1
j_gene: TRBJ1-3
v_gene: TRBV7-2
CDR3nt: TGTGCCAGCAGCGCAGGACAGGGATTTAAGGCTGGAAACACCATATATTTT
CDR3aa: CASSAGQGFKAGNTIYF

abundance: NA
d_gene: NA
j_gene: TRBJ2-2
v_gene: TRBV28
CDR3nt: TGTGCCAGCAGCGACACCGGGGAGCTGTTTTTT
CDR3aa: CASSDTGELFF

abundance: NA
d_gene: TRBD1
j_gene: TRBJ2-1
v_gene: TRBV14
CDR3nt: TGTGCCAGCAGCCGTTCGACAGGGGGAGCGTGGGAGCAGTTCTTC
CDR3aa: CASSRSTGGAWEQFF

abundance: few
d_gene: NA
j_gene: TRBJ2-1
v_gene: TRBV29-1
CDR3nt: TGCAGCGCTCTAACGGGCCATGAGCAGTTCTTC
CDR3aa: CSALTGHEQFF

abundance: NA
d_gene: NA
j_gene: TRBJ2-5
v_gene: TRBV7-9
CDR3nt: TGTGCCAGCAGCTACAGTTGGGGACGGTTCCAAGAGACCCAGTACTTC
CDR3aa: CASSYSWGRFQETQYF

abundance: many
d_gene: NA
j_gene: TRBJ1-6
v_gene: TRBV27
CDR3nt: TGTGCCAGCAGTTTATCCGACAGCCGGTTTCCCCTCCACTTT
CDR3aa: CASSLSDSRFPLHF

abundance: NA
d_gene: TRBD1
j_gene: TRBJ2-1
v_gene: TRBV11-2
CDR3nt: TGTGCCAGCAGCTTAGTCGAGACAGGGGGGAATGAGCAGTTCTTC
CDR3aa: CASSLVETGGNEQFF

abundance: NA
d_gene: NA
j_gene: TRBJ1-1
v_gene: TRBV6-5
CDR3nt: TGTGCCAGCAGGGTACCAGGAGGGGCAAACACTGAAGCTTTCTTT
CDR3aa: CASRVPGGANTEAFF

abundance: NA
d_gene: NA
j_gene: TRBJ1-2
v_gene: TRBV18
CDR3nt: TGTGCCAGCTCACCGAACGCGGAGTTTTCAATAAGCGGCTACACCTTC
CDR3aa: CASSPNAEFSISGYTF

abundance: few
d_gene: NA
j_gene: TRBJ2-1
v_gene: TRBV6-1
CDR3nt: TGTGCCAGCAGTGAACTCGGTGGCCCTCCGGGTGAGCAGTTCTTC
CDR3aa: CASSELGGPPGEQFF

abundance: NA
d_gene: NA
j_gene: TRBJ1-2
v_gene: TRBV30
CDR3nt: TGTGCCTGGCGGTCAGGGGTGAGCTATGGCTACACCTTC
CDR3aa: CAWRSGVSYGYTF

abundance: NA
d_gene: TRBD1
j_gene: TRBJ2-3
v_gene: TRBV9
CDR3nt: TGTGCCAGCGGTAGAAGACAGGGCATGAGCACAGATACGCAGTATTTT
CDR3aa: CASGRRQGMSTDTQYF

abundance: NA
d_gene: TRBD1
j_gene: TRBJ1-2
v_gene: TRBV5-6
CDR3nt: TGTGCCAGCAGCCCCGATAGGGGGCGAGTCTATGGCTACACCTTC
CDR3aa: CASSPDRGRVYGYTF

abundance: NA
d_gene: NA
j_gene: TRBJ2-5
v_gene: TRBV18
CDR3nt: TGTGCCAGCTCACGGATCGAGTACCAAGAGACCCAGTACTTC
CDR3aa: CASSRIEYQETQYF

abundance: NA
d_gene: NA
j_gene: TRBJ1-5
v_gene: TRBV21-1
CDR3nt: TGTGCGAGCAAGGACGGGACAGGGGGCAATCAGCCCCAGCATTTT
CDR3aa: CASKDGTGGNQPQHF

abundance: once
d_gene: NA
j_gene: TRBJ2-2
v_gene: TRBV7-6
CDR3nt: TGTGCCAGCAGCTTAGTAGGGACAAGGAACACCGGGGAGCTGTTTTTT
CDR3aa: CASSLVGTRNTGELFF

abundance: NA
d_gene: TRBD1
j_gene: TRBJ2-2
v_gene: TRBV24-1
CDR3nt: TGTGCCACCAGTGATCTGGGACAGGGACCTAACACCGGGGAGCTGTTTTTT
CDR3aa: CATSDLGQGPNTGELFF

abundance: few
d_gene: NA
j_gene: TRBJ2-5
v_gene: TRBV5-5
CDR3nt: TGTGCCAGCAGTCGTGGGTCCCCGGACCAAGAGACCCAGTACTTC
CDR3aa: CASSRGSPDQETQYF

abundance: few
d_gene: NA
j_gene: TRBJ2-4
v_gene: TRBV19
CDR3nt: TGTGCCAGTAGTATTGGGGCAGGAGAGGCCAAAAACATTCAGTACTTC
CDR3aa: CASSIGAGEAKNIQYF

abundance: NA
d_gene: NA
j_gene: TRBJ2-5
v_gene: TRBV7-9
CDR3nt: TGTGCCAGCAGCTTAAGGCAAGGAGGGGAGACCCAGTACTTC
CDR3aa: CASSLRQGGETQYF

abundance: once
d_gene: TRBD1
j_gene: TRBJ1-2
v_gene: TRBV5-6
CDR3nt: TGTGCCAGCAGCTTGGGGTGGGGACAGACGACTAACTATGGCTACACCTTC
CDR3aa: CASSLGWGQTTNYGYTF